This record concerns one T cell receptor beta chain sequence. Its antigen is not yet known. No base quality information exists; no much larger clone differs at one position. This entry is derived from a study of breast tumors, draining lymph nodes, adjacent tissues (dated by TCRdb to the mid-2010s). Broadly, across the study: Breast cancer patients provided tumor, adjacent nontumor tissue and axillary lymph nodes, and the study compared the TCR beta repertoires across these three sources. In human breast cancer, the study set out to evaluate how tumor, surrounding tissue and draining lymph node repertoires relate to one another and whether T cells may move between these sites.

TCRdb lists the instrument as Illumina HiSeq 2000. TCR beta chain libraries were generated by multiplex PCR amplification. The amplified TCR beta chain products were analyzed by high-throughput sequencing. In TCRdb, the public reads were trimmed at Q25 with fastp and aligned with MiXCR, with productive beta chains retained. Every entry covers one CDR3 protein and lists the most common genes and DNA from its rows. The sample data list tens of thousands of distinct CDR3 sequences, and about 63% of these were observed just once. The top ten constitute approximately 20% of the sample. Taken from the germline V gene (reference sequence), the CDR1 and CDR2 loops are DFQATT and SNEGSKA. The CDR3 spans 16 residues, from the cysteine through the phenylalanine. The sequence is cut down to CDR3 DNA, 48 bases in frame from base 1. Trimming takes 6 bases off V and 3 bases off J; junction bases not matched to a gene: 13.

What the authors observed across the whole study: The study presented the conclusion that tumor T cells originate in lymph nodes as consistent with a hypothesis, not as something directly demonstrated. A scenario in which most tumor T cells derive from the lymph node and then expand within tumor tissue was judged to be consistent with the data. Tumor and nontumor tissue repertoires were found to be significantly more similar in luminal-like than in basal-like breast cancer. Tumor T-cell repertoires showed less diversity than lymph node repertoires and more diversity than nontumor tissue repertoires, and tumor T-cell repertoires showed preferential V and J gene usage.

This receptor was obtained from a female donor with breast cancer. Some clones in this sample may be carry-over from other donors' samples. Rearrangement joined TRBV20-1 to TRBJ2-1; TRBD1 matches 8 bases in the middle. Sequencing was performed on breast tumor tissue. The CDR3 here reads CSAPLSAGGYYNEQFF. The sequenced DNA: TGCAGTGCCCCCTTAAGTGCAGGGGGCTACTACAATGAGCAGTTCTTC.